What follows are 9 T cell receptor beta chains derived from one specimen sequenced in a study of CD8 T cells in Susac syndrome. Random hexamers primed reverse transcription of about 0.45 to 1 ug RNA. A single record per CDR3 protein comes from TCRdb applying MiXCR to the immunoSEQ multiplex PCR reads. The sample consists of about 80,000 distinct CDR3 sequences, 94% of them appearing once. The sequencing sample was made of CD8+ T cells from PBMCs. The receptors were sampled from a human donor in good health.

In DNA, the CDR3 is TGTGCCAGCAGCTTGGCCGTACAGGGAGGGTACGAGCAGTACTTC. It is translated as CASSLAVQGGYEQYF. This chain connects TRBV5-4 to TRBJ2-7; TRBD2 is a possible D gene (7 bases). The CDR3 has 15 amino acids. Germline CDR1 reads SGHNT; CDR2 reads YYREEE (reference sequence). Deletions cut 0 bases from V and 4 bases from J, with 14 bases between.

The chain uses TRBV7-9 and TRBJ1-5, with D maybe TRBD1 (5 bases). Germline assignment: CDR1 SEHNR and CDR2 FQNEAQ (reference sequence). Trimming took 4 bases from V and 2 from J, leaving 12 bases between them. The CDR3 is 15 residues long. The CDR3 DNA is TGTGCCAGCAGCTCCCCTCGAGGGGGCAATCAGCCCCAGCATTTT. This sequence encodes CASSSPRGGNQPQHF. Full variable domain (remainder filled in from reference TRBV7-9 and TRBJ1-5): DTGVSQNPRHKITKRGQNVTFRCDPISEHNRLYWYRQTLGQGPEFLTYFQNEAQLEKSRLLSDRFSAERPKGSFSTLEIQRTEQGDSAMYLCASSSPRGGNQPQHFGDGTRLSIL.

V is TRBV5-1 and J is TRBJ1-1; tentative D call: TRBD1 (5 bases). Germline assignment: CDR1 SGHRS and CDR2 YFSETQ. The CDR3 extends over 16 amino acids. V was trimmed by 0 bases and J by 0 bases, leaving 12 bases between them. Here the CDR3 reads CASSLEWRGMNTEAFF. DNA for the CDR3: TGCGCCAGCAGCTTGGAGTGGAGGGGAATGAACACTGAAGCTTTCTTT. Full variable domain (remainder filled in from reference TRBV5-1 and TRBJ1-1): KAGVTQTPRYLIKTRGQQVTLSCSPISGHRSVSWYQQTPGQGLQFLFEYFSETQRNKGNFPGRFSGRQFSNSRSEMNVSTLELGDSALYLCASSLEWRGMNTEAFFGQGTRLTVV.

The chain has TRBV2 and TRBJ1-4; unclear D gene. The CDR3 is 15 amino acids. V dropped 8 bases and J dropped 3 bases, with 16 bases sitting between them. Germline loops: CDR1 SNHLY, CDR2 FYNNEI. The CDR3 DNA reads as TGTGCCAGCCGACGCAGTCTGGGCGCTAATGAAAAACTGTTTTTT. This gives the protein CASRRSLGANEKLFF.

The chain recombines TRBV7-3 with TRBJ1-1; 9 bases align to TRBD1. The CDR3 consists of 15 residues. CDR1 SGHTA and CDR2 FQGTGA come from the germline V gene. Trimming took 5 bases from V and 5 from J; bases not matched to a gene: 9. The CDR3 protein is CASSRGQGGGTEAFF. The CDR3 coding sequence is TGTGCCAGCAGCCGGGGACAGGGTGGAGGGACTGAAGCTTTCTTT.

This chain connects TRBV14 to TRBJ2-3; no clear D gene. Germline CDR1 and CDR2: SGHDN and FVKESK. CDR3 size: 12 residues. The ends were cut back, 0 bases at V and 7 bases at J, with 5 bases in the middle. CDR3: CASSQDTNTQYF. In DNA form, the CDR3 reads TGTGCCAGCAGCCAAGATACGAATACGCAGTATTTT.

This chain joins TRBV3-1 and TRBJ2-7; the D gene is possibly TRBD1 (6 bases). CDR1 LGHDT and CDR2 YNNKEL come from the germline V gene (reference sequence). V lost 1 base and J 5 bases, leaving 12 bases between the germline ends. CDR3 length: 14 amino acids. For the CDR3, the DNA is TGTGCCAGCAGCCAAGCTCAAACAGGGAACGAGCAGTACGTC. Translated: CASSQAQTGNEQYV.

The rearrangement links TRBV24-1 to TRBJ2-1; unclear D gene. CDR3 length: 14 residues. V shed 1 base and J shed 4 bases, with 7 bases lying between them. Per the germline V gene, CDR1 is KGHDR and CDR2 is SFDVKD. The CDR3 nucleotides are TGTGCCACCAGTGATTTCCCCGGGTACAATGAGCAGTTCTTC. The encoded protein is CATSDFPGYNEQFF.

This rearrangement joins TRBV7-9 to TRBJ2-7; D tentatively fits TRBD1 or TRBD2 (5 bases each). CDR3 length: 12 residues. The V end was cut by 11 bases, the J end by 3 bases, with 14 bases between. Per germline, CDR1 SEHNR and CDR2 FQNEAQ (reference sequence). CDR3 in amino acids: CASGGSGYEQYF. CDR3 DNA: TGTGCCTCTGGGGGTAGTGGCTACGAGCAGTACTTC.